Listed below are T cell receptor beta chains from one sample, sequenced in a study of T cells after yellow fever vaccination. TCRdb reanalysed the 5' RACE reads using MiXCR and keeps one entry per CDR3 protein. The table records hundreds of thousands of distinct CDR3 sequences, 12% of them present only once. This specimen consisted of PBMCs, obtained on the day of the yellow fever booster vaccination. Receptor source: a man aged 25 to 40 who received the YFV17D yellow fever vaccine. Each CDR3 is given with its conserved first and last residue. The D gene is left open where the match is weak. The size of a clone is reported for some rows only, either as once, few or many, or as a class for expanded clones.

TRBJ2-2	NA	NA	TRBV7-6	TGTGCCAGCAGCTTAGAGTCGGCGGGTCCAGTTAGAGGGGAGCTGTTTTTT	CASSLESAGPVRGELFF
TRBJ1-6	NA	few	TRBV14	TGTGCCAGCAGCCCCTCAGGGCGGTCACCCCTCCACTTT	CASSPSGRSPLHF
TRBJ2-2	NA	NA	TRBV20-1	TGCAGTGCCTTTGAGGGGGCGGGAGCTATCACCGGGGAGCTGTTTTTT	CSAFEGAGAITGELFF
TRBJ2-2	TRBD1	many	TRBV29-1	TGCAGCGTTGAGGCGGGACAGGTAGCCGGGGAGCTGTTTTTT	CSVEAGQVAGELFF
TRBJ2-3	TRBD2	few	TRBV5-1	TGCGCCAGCAGCTTGCGGGAGGCCCCCACAGATACGCAGTATTTT	CASSLREAPTDTQYF
TRBJ2-3	NA	NA	TRBV7-2	TGTGCCAGCAGCTCAGAGGGGCCTGCAGATACGCAGTATTTT	CASSSEGPADTQYF
TRBJ1-2	TRBD1	few	TRBV10-2	TGCGCCAGCAGTGAAGCGGGACAGGGGAACTATGGCTACACCTTC	CASSEAGQGNYGYTF
TRBJ2-1	TRBD2	NA	TRBV2	TGTGCCAGTACGGTGGCGGGAGGGGCGAGTGAGCAGTTCTTC	CASTVAGGASEQFF
TRBJ1-2	NA	NA	TRBV6-1	TGTGCCATCCGCTCCGGGAGAAACTATGGCTACACCTTC	CAIRSGRNYGYTF
TRBJ2-5	TRBD2	few	TRBV5-1	TGCGCCAGCAGCTTAAGGACTAGCGGCACGGGAGAGACCCAGTACTTC	CASSLRTSGTGETQYF
TRBJ2-2	NA	NA	TRBV20-1	TGCAGTGCTACCAGGGCTGCCACCGGGGAGCTGTTTTTT	CSATRAATGELFF
TRBJ2-3	TRBD1	few	TRBV6-1	TGTGCCACATTGGGGAAGACAGGGCGCACAGATACGCAGTATTTT	CATLGKTGRTDTQYF
TRBJ2-3	NA	NA	TRBV9	TGTGCCAGCAGCGTAAAGGGTTCGCATGATACGCAGTATTTT	CASSVKGSHDTQYF
TRBJ2-3	NA	NA	TRBV4-3	TGCGCCAGCAGTTTGGAGGGGGGAGTTACGCAGTATTTT	CASSLEGGVTQYF
TRBJ2-2	TRBD1	many	TRBV24-1	TGTGCCACCAGTGATCCCCACAGGGGCACCGGGGAGCTGTTTTTT	CATSDPHRGTGELFF
TRBJ2-7	NA	NA	TRBV30	TGTGCCTGGAGTGCCCAAACCAACGAGCAGTACTTC	CAWSAQTNEQYF
TRBJ2-1	NA	NA	TRBV4-3	TGCGCCAGCAGCAAGGCAGGGGTGTACAATGAGCAGTTCTTC	CASSKAGVYNEQFF
TRBJ1-2	NA	NA	TRBV29-1	TGCAGCGTTGCAGGGCAGTACAACTATGGCTACACCTTC	CSVAGQYNYGYTF
TRBJ2-5	TRBD1	NA	TRBV7-3	TGTGCCAGCAGCTCCCCGGGACAGGAAATGGGAGAGACCCAGTACTTC	CASSSPGQEMGETQYF
TRBJ2-7	NA	NA	TRBV9	TGTGCCAGCAGCGCCCGGGACTCGGGATTCTACGAGCAGTACTTC	CASSARDSGFYEQYF
TRBJ2-3	TRBD2	NA	TRBV12-3/TRBV12-4	TGTGCCAGCAATAGCGGGAGAGGTGATACGCAGTATTTT	CASNSGRGDTQYF
TRBJ2-2	NA	NA	TRBV27	TGTGCCAGCAGTACGACAGAGTACACCGGGGAGCTGTTTTTT	CASSTTEYTGELFF
TRBJ2-1	NA	many	TRBV24-1	TGTGCCACCAGTGATCGGGGACCTCGAAATCTCAATGAGCAGTTCTTC	CATSDRGPRNLNEQFF
TRBJ2-5	TRBD2	few	TRBV7-6	TGTGCCAGCAGCTTCTCTAGCGGGAGGGCCGATGAGACCCAGTACTTC	CASSFSSGRADETQYF
TRBJ2-3	TRBD2	few	TRBV6-1	TGTGCCAGCAGTGGGACTAGCCCCGTTCTCGTCAATACGCAGTATTTT	CASSGTSPVLVNTQYF
TRBJ2-5	TRBD1	few	TRBV12-3/TRBV12-4	TGTGCCAGCAGTTTAGACAGGGGATCATCAGAGACCCAGTACTTC	CASSLDRGSSETQYF
TRBJ1-2	NA	NA	TRBV28	TGTGCCAGCAGGCCGAACTATGGCTACACCTTC	CASRPNYGYTF
TRBJ2-3	NA	few	TRBV18	TGTGCCAGCTCACCTCAATTCGTGGACACAGATACGCAGTATTTT	CASSPQFVDTDTQYF
TRBJ2-5	TRBD2	few	TRBV7-2	TGTGCCAGCAGGAGCCGGGAGCGGGGGGAAAAAGAGACCCAGTACTTC	CASRSRERGEKETQYF
TRBJ1-2	NA	NA	TRBV6-1	TGTGCCAGCAGCTGGTCGGGACTGACATCAAGCTATGGCTACACCTTC	CASSWSGLTSSYGYTF
TRBJ2-1	TRBD2	many	TRBV4-2	TGTGCCAGCAGCCAAGGGGGGACTAGCGTGAATGAGCAGTTCTTC	CASSQGGTSVNEQFF
TRBJ2-1	TRBD2	NA	TRBV5-4	TGTGCCAGCAGCTTGGAGGGGACTAGCGGGAGTAATGAGCAGTTCTTC	CASSLEGTSGSNEQFF
TRBJ2-7	TRBD1	NA	TRBV6-2/TRBV6-3	TGTGCCAGCAACACCCCGGGACAGGATACCTACGAGCAGTACTTC	CASNTPGQDTYEQYF
TRBJ2-1	TRBD2	NA	TRBV5-1	TGCGCCAGCAGCCGGACTAGCGGGAGTTCGGTGTATGAGCAGTTCTTC	CASSRTSGSSVYEQFF
TRBJ2-7	TRBD2	few	TRBV11-3	TGTGCCAGCAGCTTAGATCGCCAGCGGGAAGGCGAGCAGTACTTC	CASSLDRQREGEQYF
TRBJ2-1	NA	few	TRBV5-6	TGTGCCAGCAGCCGCCGTACTTCCAGCGGCCTGGCTAAGGAGCAGTTCTTC	CASSRRTSSGLAKEQFF
TRBJ2-7	NA	NA	TRBV20-1	TGCAGTGCTAGTGTAGGGGCCTACGAGCAGTACTTC	CSASVGAYEQYF